A selection of T cell receptor beta chains follows, all from one sample in a study of high-grade serous ovarian cancer treatment subgroups. Some clones are missing from TCRdb's copy, which holds only in-frame ones; the method was immunoSEQ multiplex PCR. The data hold 15,000 or so clones, with about nine tenths observed a single time. Sequenced: tumor tissue. The receptors stem from a human donor with high-grade serous ovarian cancer. Both conserved end residues are part of each CDR3. Each record gives: V gene, clone size, J gene, D gene, CDR3 DNA, CDR3 protein. D genes are given only for firm matches. Clone sizes are given selectively: once, few, many, or a class where the clone is expanded.

V: TRBV4-1
size: NA
J: TRBJ2-1
D: TRBD2
DNA: TGCGCCAGCAGCCTCCTAGCGGGGGGGCGCAATGAGCAGTTCTTC
CDR3: CASSLLAGGRNEQFF

V: TRBV10-3
size: NA
J: TRBJ2-2
D: TRBD1
DNA: TGTGCCATCAGTGAGAAATGGGCACAGGGGGCGACGGAGCTGTTTTTT
CDR3: CAISEKWAQGATELFF

V: TRBV28
size: NA
J: TRBJ1-1
D: NA
DNA: TGTGCCAGCAGTCTAGCAGGGTCCACTGAAGCTTTCTTT
CDR3: CASSLAGSTEAFF

V: TRBV5-1
size: NA
J: TRBJ2-3
D: TRBD1
DNA: TGCGCCAGCAGCTTGGCCATAGTTCAGGGGGCAGATACGCAGTATTTT
CDR3: CASSLAIVQGADTQYF

V: TRBV11-2
size: NA
J: TRBJ2-5
D: TRBD1
DNA: TGTGCCAGCAGCGCAGGGACAGACCAAGAGACCCAGTACTTC
CDR3: CASSAGTDQETQYF

V: TRBV10-3
size: NA
J: TRBJ1-5
D: NA
DNA: TGTGCCATCAGTGAGTCGACGGATCAGCCCCAGCATTTT
CDR3: CAISESTDQPQHF

V: TRBV7-2
size: NA
J: TRBJ1-2
D: NA
DNA: TGTGCCAGCAGCTTGAGTCCGGGGCAGAGCTACACCTTC
CDR3: CASSLSPGQSYTF

V: TRBV11-3
size: NA
J: TRBJ2-7
D: NA
DNA: TGTGCCAGCAGCCAGGGTGGTTCCTACGAGCAGTACTTC
CDR3: CASSQGGSYEQYF

V: TRBV7-8
size: few
J: TRBJ1-3
D: NA
DNA: TGTGCCAGCAGCTTTGGGGAGGGCTCCTCTGGAAACACCATATATTTT
CDR3: CASSFGEGSSGNTIYF

V: TRBV6-1
size: NA
J: TRBJ2-3
D: NA
DNA: TGTGCCAGCAGTGCCCCCGCAATAACAGATACGCAGTATTTT
CDR3: CASSAPAITDTQYF

V: TRBV28
size: NA
J: TRBJ2-7
D: TRBD1
DNA: TGTGCCAGCACCCTGGATGGGACAGGGGCCTACGAGCAGTACTTC
CDR3: CASTLDGTGAYEQYF

V: TRBV6-1
size: few
J: TRBJ2-3
D: NA
DNA: TGTGCCAGCAGCCTACTCGGGGGCAGCACAGATACGCAGTATTTT
CDR3: CASSLLGGSTDTQYF

V: TRBV10-3
size: NA
J: TRBJ2-4
D: NA
DNA: TGTGCCATCAGTGATGAAGGGTGGGGGGCCAAAAACATTCAGTACTTC
CDR3: CAISDEGWGAKNIQYF

V: TRBV15
size: NA
J: TRBJ2-5
D: NA
DNA: TGTGCCACCAGCAGAGATTTTCCCCTTAGCATCGCGGAGACCCAGTACTTC
CDR3: CATSRDFPLSIAETQYF

V: TRBV4-2
size: NA
J: TRBJ1-6
D: NA
DNA: TGTGCCAGCAGCTTGGTGGGGGAGAATTCACCCCTCCACTTT
CDR3: CASSLVGENSPLHF

V: TRBV27
size: NA
J: TRBJ1-1
D: NA
DNA: TGTGCCAGCAGTTTCGAACACAGGGATGAAGCTTTCTTT
CDR3: CASSFEHRDEAFF

V: TRBV7-3
size: NA
J: TRBJ1-1
D: NA
DNA: TGTGCCAGCAGCCTTCGGGCGGGGACTGAAGCTTTCTTT
CDR3: CASSLRAGTEAFF

V: TRBV28
size: NA
J: TRBJ2-5
D: TRBD2
DNA: TGTGCCAGCACCTTAGCGGGGGCGGGGGAGACCCAGTACTTC
CDR3: CASTLAGAGETQYF

V: TRBV7-2
size: NA
J: TRBJ2-3
D: NA
DNA: TGTGCCAGCAGCTTAGGATTTGATACGCAGTATTTT
CDR3: CASSLGFDTQYF

V: TRBV12-5
size: NA
J: TRBJ2-1
D: NA
DNA: TGTGCTAGTGGATTTGGGAAAGTTGAGCAGTTCTTC
CDR3: CASGFGKVEQFF

V: TRBV7-2
size: few
J: TRBJ1-2
D: NA
DNA: TGTGCCAGCAGCTTATTGTCAGGGAATGGCTACACCTTC
CDR3: CASSLLSGNGYTF

V: TRBV4-1
size: NA
J: TRBJ1-2
D: NA
DNA: TGCGCCAGCAGCCAAGTCTGGGCAGTGGAGGGCTATGGCTACACCTTC
CDR3: CASSQVWAVEGYGYTF

V: TRBV7-2
size: medium-sized
J: TRBJ2-1
D: NA
DNA: TGTGCCAGCAGCTTAATCAGCCGCGAACATGAGCAGTTCTTC
CDR3: CASSLISREHEQFF

V: TRBV11-2
size: NA
J: TRBJ2-7
D: NA
DNA: TGTGCCAGCAGCTTAGTGTCTACTTCCTACGAGCAGTACTTC
CDR3: CASSLVSTSYEQYF